These 9 T cell receptor beta chains came from one sample sequenced in a study of blood T cell repertoires in COVID-19. Profiling relied on immunoSEQ multiplex PCR, and the TCRdb table lists in-frame clones only, not all of them. The sample consists of about 340,000 clones, 85% to 90% of them appearing once. The material sequenced was peripheral blood. The receptors come from a woman in her fifties or sixties with COVID-19, enrolled during active disease.

This sequence joins TRBV5-4 and TRBJ2-5; the D is unclear. Germline assignment: CDR1 SGHNT and CDR2 YYREEE (reference sequence). Between the trimmed V and J ends, which lost 6 bases and 0 bases, there was a span of 6 bases. CDR3 length equals 12 residues. Written as DNA, the CDR3 is TGTGCCAGCAACGACTACCAAGAGACCCAGTACTTC. It is translated as CASNDYQETQYF.

This clone showed up just a few times. The chain employs TRBV29-1 and TRBJ2-1; 7 bases align to TRBD2. This CDR3 region has 16 residues. Trimming at V came to 5 bases and at J to 0 bases, leaving 10 bases not matched to a gene. The V gene's germline CDR1 is SQVTM and CDR2 ANQGSEA. The CDR3 bases are TGCAGCGTTCTCGGGCGGGAGAGGGGCTCCTACAATGAGCAGTTCTTC. It is translated as CSVLGRERGSYNEQFF.

The chain carries TRBV21-1 and TRBJ1-2; the table's D call, TRBD1, was not checked against the DNA. TRBV21-1 has pseudogene status. The CDR3 runs to 15 residues. The CDR3 sequence: CASSTPGQGLYGYTF. The CDR3 DNA is TGTGCCAGCAGCACTCCGGGACAGGGCCTCTATGGCTACACCTTC.

The gene calls are TRBV5-1 and TRBJ1-1; weak D call: TRBD1 (6 bases). Germline V gives CDR1 SGHRS, CDR2 YFSETQ. Trimming removed 5 bases from V and 11 bases from J, with 19 bases in between. The CDR3 spans 13 residues. Here the CDR3 DNA reads TGCGCCAGCAGGGACAGCGGGGAAACTATGGCTTTCTTT. As protein: CASRDSGETMAFF. Using reference TRBV5-1 and TRBJ1-1 for the parts outside the CDR3, the full variable domain is KAGVTQTPRYLIKTRGQQVTLSCSPISGHRSVSWYQQTPGQGLQFLFEYFSETQRNKGNFPGRFSGRQFSNSRSEMNVSTLELGDSALYLCASRDSGETMAFFGQGTRLTVV.

This sequence joins TRBV7-2 and TRBJ1-1, with D uncertain. CDR3 length equals 15 residues. Germline lookup yields CDR1 SGHTA and CDR2 FQGNSA. V lost 5 bases, J lost 2 bases, and 15 bases lay in between. This CDR3 is CASSPLTNPNTEAFF. CDR3 in DNA: TGTGCCAGCAGCCCGCTTACTAACCCCAACACTGAAGCTTTCTTT.

The chain carries TRBV11-2 and TRBJ2-3; D not resolved. Germline V gives CDR1 SGHAT, CDR2 FQNNGV. Trimming shortened V by 0 bases and J by 0 bases, and 10 bases separated the two germline ends. This CDR3 has 16 residues. CDR3 residues: CASSLDVGYSTDTQYF. In DNA, the CDR3 is TGTGCCAGCAGCTTAGATGTCGGGTACAGCACAGATACGCAGTATTTT.

The chain joins TRBV7-9 to TRBJ2-7; D is possibly TRBD1 (6 bases). Deletions cut 3 bases from V and 0 bases from J, with 9 bases between. The CDR3 consists of 14 residues. Germline V gene sequence: CDR1 SEHNR, CDR2 FQNEAQ (reference sequence). The CDR3 reads CASSFGQPSYEQYF. The CDR3 DNA is TGTGCCAGCAGCTTCGGACAGCCCTCCTACGAGCAGTACTTC.

The rearrangement uses TRBV24-1 and TRBJ2-1; no reliable D call. This CDR3 is 15 amino acids long. V gave up 3 bases and J gave up 0 bases, with 8 bases separating them. Per the germline V gene, CDR1 is KGHDR and CDR2 is SFDVKD. DNA for the CDR3: TGTGCCACCAGTGATGGGCAGAGCTCCTACAATGAGCAGTTCTTC. Translation: CATSDGQSSYNEQFF.

Note on this clone: An end of the junction differs from the germline gene, which may be a read error. The V call is TRBV7-3, the J call TRBJ1-6, with 7 bases aligning to TRBD1. The CDR3 is 14 amino acids. Germline-derived CDR1 and CDR2 are SGHTA and FQGTGA. The CDR3 DNA is TGTGCCAGCAGCCCGTCAGGGGGTAGTTCACCCCCCCACTTT. Protein sequence: CASSPSGGSSPPHF.